This is a list of T cell receptor beta chains from one sample in a study of blood T cell repertoires in COVID-19. Profiled with immunoSEQ multiplex PCR; TCRdb holds only in-frame clones, not every one. The table has over 45,000 clones, more than 60% seen once. Input material: peripheral blood. The source of these receptors is a woman aged 50 to 60 with active or convalescent COVID-19. Each CDR3 is given with its conserved first and last residue. D genes are given only for firm matches. The size field is filled for only some rows; it gives once, few, many or a size class.

D,length,J,size,V,CDR3,DNA
TRBD1,16,TRBJ2-5,NA,TRBV7-9,CASSLVRDRGQETQYF,TGTGCCAGCAGCTTAGTCCGGGACAGGGGCCAAGAGACCCAGTACTTC
NA,13,TRBJ1-5,NA,TRBV19,CASVRGSNQPQHF,TGTGCCAGTGTTCGCGGTAGCAATCAGCCCCAGCATTTT
NA,13,TRBJ1-4,few,TRBV29-1,CSVVLAVWEKLFF,TGCAGCGTTGTTTTGGCAGTTTGGGAAAAACTGTTTTTT
NA,12,TRBJ1-2,NA,TRBV6-5,CASSLAGLGYTF,TGTGCCAGCAGTCTGGCTGGGCTAGGCTACACCTTC
NA,15,TRBJ1-5,NA,TRBV3-1/TRBV3-2,CASSQDHREGQPQHF,TGTGCCAGCAGCCAAGATCACAGGGAAGGACAGCCCCAGCATTTT
NA,14,TRBJ2-1,NA,TRBV11-1,CASSFSGNKREQFF,TGTGCCAGCAGCTTTAGTGGGAACAAGCGGGAGCAGTTCTTC
TRBD2,15,TRBJ2-3,NA,TRBV7-2,CASSLSSGSSGTQYF,TGTGCCAGCAGCTTATCTAGCGGGAGTTCGGGTACGCAGTATTTT
TRBD1,14,TRBJ1-5,NA,TRBV28,CASNPGQGWQPQHF,TGTGCCAGCAATCCGGGACAGGGCTGGCAGCCCCAGCATTTT
TRBD1,15,TRBJ2-2,NA,TRBV28,CASSATYRGDGELFF,TGTGCCAGCAGCGCAACCTACAGGGGGGACGGGGAGCTGTTTTTT
NA,12,TRBJ2-2,many,TRBV3-1/TRBV3-2,CASRLHTGELFF,TGTGCCAGCAGACTACACACCGGGGAGCTGTTTTTT
NA,11,TRBJ1-1,NA,TRBV29-1,CSVGTFREAFF,TGCAGCGTCGGGACATTTAGGGAAGCTTTCTTT
TRBD2,15,TRBJ2-1,NA,TRBV29-1,CSVALGSGSNNEQFF,TGCAGCGTGGCCCTCGGGAGCGGGAGCAACAATGAGCAGTTCTTC
NA,13,TRBJ1-2,NA,TRBV5-1,CASSLESQYGYTF,TGCGCCAGCAGCTTGGAGTCGCAGTATGGCTACACCTTC
TRBD1,15,TRBJ1-1,NA,TRBV5-1,CASSSGQGAGTEAFF,TGCGCCAGCAGCTCTGGACAGGGGGCGGGCACTGAAGCTTTCTTT
NA,13,TRBJ2-3,few,TRBV5-5,CASSLRDADTQYF,TGTGCCAGCAGCTTGCGGGATGCAGATACGCAGTATTTT
NA,15,TRBJ2-2,medium-sized,TRBV13,CASSSGSGDTGELFF,TGTGCCAGCAGCTCCGGCAGCGGCGACACCGGGGAGCTGTTTTTT
TRBD1,15,TRBJ1-6,NA,TRBV5-1,CASSLGQGRNSPLHF,TGCGCCAGCAGCTTGGGACAGGGGAGGAATTCACCCCTCCACTTT
TRBD1,14,TRBJ2-2,NA,TRBV29-1,CSVGSGGYTGELFF,TGCAGCGTTGGGTCAGGGGGCTACACCGGGGAGCTGTTTTTT
TRBD1,19,TRBJ1-2,NA,TRBV5-1,CASSPLTSGQAFPSYGYTF,TGCGCCAGCAGCCCGTTAACCTCGGGACAGGCTTTCCCTTCCTATGGCTACACCTTC
TRBD1,16,TRBJ1-3,NA,TRBV30,CAWSPGQPALGNTIYF,TGTGCCTGGAGTCCGGGACAGCCAGCGCTGGGAAACACCATATATTTT
TRBD2,17,TRBJ2-1,NA,TRBV5-1,CASSYARLAGGGNEQFF,TGCGCCAGCAGCTACGCCCGACTAGCGGGAGGTGGGAATGAGCAGTTCTTC
TRBD2,15,TRBJ2-1,few,TRBV5-5,CASNPGLASYNEQFF,TGTGCCAGCAACCCGGGACTAGCGTCTTACAATGAGCAGTTCTTC
NA,17,TRBJ2-7,many,TRBV4-1,CASSQPRRGRDSYEQYF,TGCGCCAGCAGCCAACCTCGGAGGGGACGGGACTCCTACGAGCAGTACTTC
NA,15,TRBJ2-1,many,TRBV7-9,CASSSLVNPSVEQFF,TGTGCCAGCAGCTCCCTGGTAAACCCGTCGGTTGAGCAGTTCTTC
NA,15,TRBJ2-1,NA,TRBV7-2,CASSSPGRTGNEQFF,TGTGCCAGCAGCTCTCCGGGCCGAACGGGGAATGAGCAGTTCTTC
NA,15,TRBJ2-1,few,TRBV19,CASSIPRDSGNEQFF,TGTGCCAGTAGTATACCCCGGGACTCCGGCAATGAGCAGTTCTTC
TRBD2,15,TRBJ2-7,NA,TRBV9,CASSAGGKAGNEQYF,TGTGCCAGCAGCGCTGGCGGAAAAGCGGGGAACGAGCAGTACTTC
NA,17,TRBJ1-2,NA,TRBV5-1,CASSLGGWTVGDYGYTF,TGCGCCAGCAGCTTGGGGGGCTGGACGGTAGGAGACTATGGCTACACCTTC
NA,14,TRBJ2-5,NA,TRBV4-1,CASSPPGGEKTQYF,TGCGCCAGCAGCCCTCCGGGGGGCGAGAAGACCCAGTACTTC
TRBD2,16,TRBJ2-7,once,TRBV11-2,CASSPQTSGRAGEQYF,TGTGCCAGCAGCCCCCAAACTAGCGGGAGGGCGGGGGAGCAGTACTTC
NA,15,TRBJ1-1,NA,TRBV5-4,CASSRGTVESTEAFF,TGTGCCAGCAGTCGGGGGACTGTGGAGTCCACTGAAGCTTTCTTT
NA,13,TRBJ2-1,NA,TRBV2,CASSGVVLNEQFF,TGTGCCAGCAGCGGAGTAGTCCTCAATGAGCAGTTCTTC
TRBD2,17,TRBJ2-5,once,TRBV27,CASSPRTSGSRQETQYF,TGTGCCAGCAGTCCCCGGACTAGCGGGAGTCGGCAAGAGACCCAGTACTTC
NA,13,TRBJ1-2,few,TRBV11-2,CASSVQGSGGYTF,TGTGCCAGCAGCGTTCAGGGTTCGGGCGGCTACACCTTC
NA,15,TRBJ1-4,NA,TRBV6-1,CASSERLLGLEKLFF,TGTGCCAGCAGTGAAAGACTCCTGGGGCTTGAAAAACTGTTTTTT
NA,14,TRBJ1-2,NA,TRBV29-1,CSVASSTGSAGYTF,TGCAGCGTTGCCAGCTCAACCGGGAGCGCTGGCTACACCTTC
TRBD1,14,TRBJ1-2,NA,TRBV6-5,CASSDSRGARGYTF,TGTGCCAGCAGTGACTCCAGGGGGGCGCGCGGCTACACCTTC
NA,15,TRBJ1-5,NA,TRBV29-1,CSVAGTGGRNQPQHF,TGCAGCGTTGCCGGTACGGGGGGGAGGAATCAGCCCCAGCATTTT
NA,13,TRBJ1-1,few,TRBV4-1,CASSPGGNTEAFF,TGCGCCAGCAGCCCAGGAGGGAACACTGAAGCTTTCTTT
TRBD1,16,TRBJ1-2,few,TRBV5-6,CASSLALYRGVYGYTF,TGTGCCAGCAGCTTGGCCTTGTACAGGGGCGTCTATGGCTACACCTTC
NA,15,TRBJ2-4,NA,TRBV10-2,CASSESGDTKNIQYF,TGCGCCAGCAGTGAGTCGGGGGACACCAAAAACATTCAGTACTTC